This entry lists 8 T cell receptor beta chains sequenced from one sample in a study of T cells in Graves' hyperthyroidism and ophthalmopathy (dated by TCRdb to the late 2010s). Library preparation employed multiplex PCR. The instrument given in TCRdb is Illumina HiSeq 2000. The TCR beta CDR3 regions were amplified from the RNA transcripts. For the first round of RT-PCR on the TCR CDR3, the HTBI primer set was used together with the Qiagen OneStep RT-PCR kit. TCRdb trimmed the raw reads at Q25, called clones with MiXCR and kept productive beta chains. Duplicate CDR3 protein sequences are folded into a single record with the most common DNA and genes. A total of 400,000 or so distinct CDR3 sequences appear in this sample, roughly 15% of them only once. The ten largest clones capture 20% of the sample. The source material was blood. The source is a woman in her 30s with Graves' ophthalmopathy.

Worth noting for this clonotype: This may be a read error: a much more frequent sequence differs by one nucleotide. The rearrangement uses TRBV12-3 or TRBV12-4 and TRBJ2-1; D gene ambiguous. V was trimmed by 7 bases and J by 4 bases, leaving 11 bases between them. CDR3 length: 13 residues. CDR3: CASNVESYNEQFF. The CDR3 nucleotides are TGTGCCAGCAACGTAGAGTCGTACAATGAGCAGTTCTTC.

This clonotype has at least ten counts. The V call is TRBV6-1, the J call TRBJ2-3, with a possible D match to TRBD1 (5 bases). The V end lost 1 base, the J end lost 6 bases, and 20 bases lay between the germline ends. CDR3 length: 17 amino acids. CDR1 is MNHNS and CDR2 is SASEGT in the germline V gene. CDR3 sequence (DNA): TGTGCCAGCAGTGAAGGGTGGGGCTCCACGACCTCGGATACGCAGTATTTT. This codes for CASSEGWGSTTSDTQYF.

This clonotype has a count of ten or more. The chain couples TRBV27 to TRBJ1-1; 8 bases agree with TRBD1. Trimming at V came to 5 bases and at J to 4 bases, leaving 9 bases not matched to a gene. The CDR3 length is 15 residues. CDR1 is MNHEY, CDR2 SMNVEV, per germline (reference sequence). CDR3 sequence: CASSPPGQAGTEAFF. CDR3 DNA sequence: TGTGCCAGCAGTCCTCCGGGACAGGCTGGCACTGAAGCTTTCTTT.

This clonotype was seen at least ten times. The gene calls are TRBV28 and TRBJ2-5, with a tentative D call TRBD2 (5 bases). The CDR3 sequence is 13 residues long. V gave up 6 bases and J gave up 7 bases, with 15 bases separating them. CDR1 is MDHEN and CDR2 is SYDVKM in the germline V gene. CDR3 nucleotides: TGTGCCAGCAGCCAGAGACCGGAGGTGACCCAGTACTTC. Residues: CASSQRPEVTQYF.

Comments on this clonotype: A much larger clone sits a single nucleotide away, making a read error possible. This chain links TRBV7-9 with TRBJ2-3; D perhaps matches TRBD2 (6 bases). Looked up from germline, CDR1 is SEHNR and CDR2 is FQNEAQ (reference sequence). The CDR3 sequence is 17 residues long. V lost 5 bases to trimming and J lost 4 bases, with 22 bases between them. The CDR3 region is CASSRPGETCGADTQYF. DNA of the CDR3: TGTGCCAGCAGCCGACCGGGGGAGACCTGTGGGGCAGATACGCAGTATTTT.

This clonotype was observed at least ten times. The chain uses TRBV13 and TRBJ1-3, with unresolved D. The CDR3 has 14 amino acids. V shed 5 bases and J shed 0 bases, with 8 bases lying between them. Germline values: CDR1 PRHDT, CDR2 FYEKMQ (reference sequence). Here the CDR3 reads CASSRLVSGNTIYF. Written as DNA, the CDR3 is TGTGCCAGCAGCCGGTTAGTCTCTGGAAACACCATATATTTT.

At least ten counts were recorded for this clonotype. This chain uses TRBV11-3 with TRBJ2-2, with a tentative D call TRBD2 (6 bases). V was clipped by 4 bases and J by 0 bases, with 15 bases between them. The germline V gene has CDR1 SGHNT and CDR2 YENEEA. The CDR3 totals 17 residues. CDR3 sequence: CASSSQRADTNTGELFF. In DNA form, the CDR3 reads TGTGCCAGCAGCTCACAGCGGGCAGATACGAACACCGGGGAGCTGTTTTTT.

Many counts were recorded for this clonotype. The rearrangement uses TRBV7-8 and TRBJ2-7; the D gene is possibly TRBD2 (6 bases). V was pared by 11 bases and J by 6 bases, with 20 bases between. Looked up from germline, CDR1 is SGHVS and CDR2 is FQNEAQ. This CDR3 contains 13 residues. DNA for the CDR3: TGTGCCGGGGCTGGCGGGGCCCCCGGCGAGCAGTACTTC. This encodes CAGAGGAPGEQYF.